This T cell receptor (beta chain) is drawn from a study of blood T cell repertoires in COVID-19. Libraries were prepared by immunoSEQ multiplex PCR; TCRdb keeps only in-frame clonotypes and omits some of them. The sample contains fewer than 250,000 clones, 86% of which appear only once. The germline V gene has CDR1 MNHNS and CDR2 SASEGT. Germline trimming cut 2 bases from V and 4 bases from J; bases unmatched to any gene: 8. CDR3 length equals 17 residues. The material sequenced was peripheral blood. The chain has TRBV6-1 and TRBJ1-6, with 7 positions matching TRBD1. The sequence derives from a woman in her forties or fifties with acute or convalescent COVID-19. The CDR3 here is CASSEPPGQHYNSPLHF. The CDR3 region has the DNA TGTGCCAGCAGTGAACCCCCGGGACAGCATTATAATTCACCCCTCCACTTT.